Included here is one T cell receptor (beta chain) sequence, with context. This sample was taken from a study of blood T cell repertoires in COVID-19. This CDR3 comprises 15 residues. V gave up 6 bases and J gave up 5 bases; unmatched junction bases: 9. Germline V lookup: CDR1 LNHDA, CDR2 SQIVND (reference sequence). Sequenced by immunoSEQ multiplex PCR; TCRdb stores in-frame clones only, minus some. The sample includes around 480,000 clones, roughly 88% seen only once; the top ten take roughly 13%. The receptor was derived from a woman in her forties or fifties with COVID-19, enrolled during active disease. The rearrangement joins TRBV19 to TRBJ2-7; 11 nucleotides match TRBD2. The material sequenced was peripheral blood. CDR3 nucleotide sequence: TGTGCCAGTAGCGAATTAGCGGGGGGGCGGAACGAGCAGTACTTC. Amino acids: CASSELAGGRNEQYF.